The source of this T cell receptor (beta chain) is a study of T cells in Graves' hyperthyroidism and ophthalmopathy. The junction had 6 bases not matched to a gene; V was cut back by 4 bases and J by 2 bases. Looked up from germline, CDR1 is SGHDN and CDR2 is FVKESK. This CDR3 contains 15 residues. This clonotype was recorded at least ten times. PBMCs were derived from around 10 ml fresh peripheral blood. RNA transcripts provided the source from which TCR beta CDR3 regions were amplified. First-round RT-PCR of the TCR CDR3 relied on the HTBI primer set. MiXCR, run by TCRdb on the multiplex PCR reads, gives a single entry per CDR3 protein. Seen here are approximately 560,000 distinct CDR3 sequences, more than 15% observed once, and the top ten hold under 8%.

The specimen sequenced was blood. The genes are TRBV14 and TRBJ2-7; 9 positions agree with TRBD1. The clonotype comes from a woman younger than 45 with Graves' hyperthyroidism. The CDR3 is CASSRPGTGTYEQYF. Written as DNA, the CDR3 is TGTGCCAGCAGCCGGCCGGGGACAGGGACCTACGAGCAGTACTTC. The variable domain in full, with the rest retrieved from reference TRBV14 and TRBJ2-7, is EAGVTQFPSHSVIEKGQTVTLRCDPISGHDNLYWYRRVMGKEIKFLLHFVKESKQDESGMPNNRFLAERTGGTYSTLKVQPAELEDSGVYFCASSRPGTGTYEQYFGPGTRLTVT.